These 17 T cell receptor beta chains originate from one sample sequenced in a study of blood T cell repertoires in COVID-19. Assay used: immunoSEQ multiplex PCR; TCRdb lists only in-frame clones, some missing. The sample carries some 110,000 clones, roughly nine tenths recorded once. The sequenced sample consisted of peripheral blood. The receptors here all came from a man aged 40-49 years with acute or convalescent COVID-19.

The rearrangement links TRBV7-2 to TRBJ2-2, with 9 bases lining up with TRBD1. This CDR3 has 17 amino acids. CDR1 is SGHTA and CDR2 is FQGNSA in the germline V gene. V shed 9 bases and J 0 bases; nucleotides not matched to a gene: 11. DNA of the CDR3: TGTGCCAGTAACCGGGACAGGGTTGCAACGAACACCGGGGAGCTGTTTTTT. The encoded protein is CASNRDRVATNTGELFF.

V and J are TRBV6-1 and TRBJ1-5, with a possible D match to TRBD1 (5 bases). CDR1 MNHNS and CDR2 SASEGT come from the germline V gene. The length of the CDR3 is 15 residues. V was shortened by 0 bases and J by 5 bases, with 11 bases between the two germline ends. CDR3: CASSEAGGDYQPQHF. DNA of the CDR3: TGTGCCAGCAGTGAAGCTGGGGGGGACTATCAGCCCCAGCATTTT.

The chain links TRBV3-1 (or the pseudogene TRBV3-2) to TRBJ1-2; 7 bases align to TRBD1. Germline-derived CDR1 and CDR2 are LGHDT and YNNKEL (reference sequence). Trimming took 5 bases from V and 6 from J; bases not matched to a gene: 12. The length of the CDR3 is 15 residues. The CDR3 region is CASSNRGIRYDGYTF. CDR3 nucleotides: TGTGCCAGCAGCAACAGGGGTATTCGGTACGATGGCTACACCTTC.

Only a few counts were recorded for this clone. The CDR3 DNA reads TGTGCCAGCAGCTCCGGGACAGGGAACTATGGCTACACCTTC. Translation: CASSSGTGNYGYTF. The chain has TRBV7-9 and TRBJ1-2; 9 nucleotides match TRBD1. The CDR3 spans 14 residues. Germline assignment: CDR1 SEHNR and CDR2 FQNEAQ (reference sequence). V lost 4 bases, J lost 2 bases, and 2 bases stayed unmatched.

The chain has TRBV30 and TRBJ2-2; 7 nucleotides match TRBD1. Germline V CDR1 and CDR2: GTSNPN, SVGIG (reference sequence). The CDR3 consists of 16 residues. After removal of 2 bases from V and 6 bases from J, the junction contained 12 bases not matched to a gene. The CDR3 here is CAWSTGRTGISGELFF. CDR3 in DNA: TGTGCCTGGAGTACTGGCCGGACAGGAATTTCCGGGGAGCTGTTTTTT.

This rearrangement joins TRBV2 to TRBJ1-2; 7 bases line up with TRBD1. The CDR3 totals 13 residues. Losses at the gene ends were 4 bases for V and 7 bases for J; bases not matched to a gene: 6. Germline V gives CDR1 SNHLY, CDR2 FYNNEI. CDR3 loop: CASSGQGSSGYTF. The DNA of the CDR3 is TGTGCCAGCAGTGGACAGGGTAGCTCTGGCTACACCTTC.

The chain joins TRBV4-1 to TRBJ2-1, with D tentatively TRBD2 (5 bases). Germline V gives CDR1 MGHRA, CDR2 YSYEKL. V was pared by 0 bases and J by 3 bases, with 24 bases between. The CDR3 is 20 amino acids. DNA for the CDR3: TGCGCCAGCAGCCAAGATCTATTAGTCAGGAGGACGGACCACTACAATGAGCAGTTCTTC. This translates into CASSQDLLVRRTDHYNEQFF.

This chain uses TRBV9 with TRBJ2-1; D is unclear. Germline CDR1 SGDLS, CDR2 YYNGEE. Trimming removed 8 bases at V and 6 bases at J, with 12 bases between. This CDR3 has 12 residues. DNA of the CDR3: TGTGCCAGTTCGGAGTTATTCAATGAGCAGTTCTTC. Its translation is CASSELFNEQFF.

The V and J genes are TRBV27 and TRBJ2-1; D perhaps matches TRBD2 (7 bases). Germline V gene lookup returns CDR1 MNHEY and CDR2 SMNVEV (reference sequence). The CDR3 has 14 amino acids. V dropped 9 bases and J dropped 4 bases, with 16 bases sitting between them. CDR3 nucleotides: TGTGCCAGGGGGGGGGCAGAGAGTTACAATGAGCAGTTCTTC. This gives the protein CARGGAESYNEQFF.

The chain links TRBV21-1 to TRBJ2-1; TRBD2, the D gene given by the table, was not confirmed from the DNA. TRBV21-1 corresponds to a pseudogene. The CDR3 contains 17 residues. The chain's CDR3 is CASSKARNGSSYNEQFF. As DNA, the CDR3 is TGTGCCAGCAGCAAAGCGAGGAACGGGAGCTCCTACAATGAGCAGTTCTTC.

This chain joins TRBV30 and TRBJ1-1; D uncertain. Germline V gene data show CDR1 as GTSNPN and CDR2 as SVGIG (reference sequence). V was pared by 0 bases and J by 0 bases, with 5 bases between. The CDR3 is 13 residues long. CDR3 region: CAWSVSMNTEAFF. The CDR3 nucleotides read TGTGCCTGGAGTGTTAGTATGAACACTGAAGCTTTCTTT.

The rearrangement uses TRBV5-5 and TRBJ1-4; 8 bases fit TRBD1. Germline CDR1 is SGHKS and CDR2 is YYEKEE (reference sequence). The length of the CDR3 is 15 residues. Germline trimming cut 2 bases from V and 6 bases from J; bases unmatched to any gene: 6. The CDR3 nucleotides read TGTGCCAGCAGCTTACCCGGGACAGGTTATGAAAAACTGTTTTTT. Protein product: CASSLPGTGYEKLFF.

The chain links TRBV24-1 to TRBJ2-3; TRBD2 is a possible D gene (6 bases). This CDR3 is 15 amino acids long. Trimming took off 6 bases at V and 3 bases at J, with 15 bases between the two ends. Per germline, CDR1 KGHDR and CDR2 SFDVKD. CDR3 nucleotides: TGTGCCACCAGTTCCGGGGGATGGTCTACAGATACGCAGTATTTT. Translating gives CATSSGGWSTDTQYF.

The J gene is TRBJ1-2, the V gene TRBV4-1; 8 nucleotides agree with TRBD1. CDR3 length equals 14 residues. Germline CDR1 is MGHRA and CDR2 is YSYEKL. Trimming took 2 bases from V and 7 from J; bases not matched to a gene: 6. CDR3 bases: TGCGCCAGCAGCCAAATTCAGGGGGCTGTTGGCTACACCTTC. It is translated as CASSQIQGAVGYTF.

This rearrangement joins TRBV4-2 to TRBJ2-1, with D possibly TRBD1 on 5 matching bases. Germline values: CDR1 LGHNA, CDR2 YNFKEQ. The CDR3 loop spans 17 amino acids. V was pared by 4 bases and J by 5 bases, with 21 bases between. The CDR3 DNA sequence: TGTGCCAGCAGCCGACCTCCAACAGGAACACTCCACAATGAGCAGTTCTTC. Amino acids: CASSRPPTGTLHNEQFF.

The chain combines TRBV5-4 with TRBJ1-1; the D gene is possibly TRBD1 (5 bases). Trimming removed 0 bases from V and 4 bases from J, with 10 bases in between. The germline gives CDR1 SGHNT, CDR2 YYREEE (reference sequence). This CDR3 contains 14 residues. Written as DNA, the CDR3 is TGTGCCAGCAGCTTGGGAGGGGAGGGCACTGAAGCTTTCTTT. Its protein is CASSLGGEGTEAFF.

V and J are TRBV10-3 and TRBJ2-3; a weak D match, TRBD1 (5 bases). V gave up 4 bases and J gave up 0 bases, with 14 bases separating them. Per the germline V gene, CDR1 is ENHRY and CDR2 is SYGVKD. The CDR3 consists of 16 residues. CDR3 residues: CAISGDSLASTDTQYF. Written as DNA, the CDR3 is TGTGCCATCAGTGGCGACAGTTTGGCTAGCACAGATACGCAGTATTTT.